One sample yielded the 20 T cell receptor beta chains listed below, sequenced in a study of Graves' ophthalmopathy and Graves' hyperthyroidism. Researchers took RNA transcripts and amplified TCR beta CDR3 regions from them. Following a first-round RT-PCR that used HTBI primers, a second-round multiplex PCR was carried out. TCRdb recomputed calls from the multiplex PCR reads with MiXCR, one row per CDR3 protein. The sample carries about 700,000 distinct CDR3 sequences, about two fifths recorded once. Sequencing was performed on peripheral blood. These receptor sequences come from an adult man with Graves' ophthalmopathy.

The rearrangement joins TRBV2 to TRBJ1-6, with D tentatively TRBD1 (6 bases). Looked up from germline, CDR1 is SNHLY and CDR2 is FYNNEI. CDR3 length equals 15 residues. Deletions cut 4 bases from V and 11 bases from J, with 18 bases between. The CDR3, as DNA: TGTGCCAGCAGTGTAGAGCGGGGTACAGGGACACCCCTCCACTTT. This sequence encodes CASSVERGTGTPLHF. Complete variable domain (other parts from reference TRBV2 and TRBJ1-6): EPEVTQTPSHQVTQMGQEVILRCVPISNHLYFYWYRQILGQKVEFLVSFYNNEISEKSEIFDDQFSVERPDGSNFTLKIRSTKLEDSAMYFCASSVERGTGTPLHFGNGTRLTVT.

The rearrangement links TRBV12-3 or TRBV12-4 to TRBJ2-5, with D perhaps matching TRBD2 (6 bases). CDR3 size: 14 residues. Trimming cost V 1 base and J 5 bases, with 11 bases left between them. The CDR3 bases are TGTGCCAGCAGTTTAGACGGGAGCGGTGAGACCCAGTACTTC. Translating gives CASSLDGSGETQYF.

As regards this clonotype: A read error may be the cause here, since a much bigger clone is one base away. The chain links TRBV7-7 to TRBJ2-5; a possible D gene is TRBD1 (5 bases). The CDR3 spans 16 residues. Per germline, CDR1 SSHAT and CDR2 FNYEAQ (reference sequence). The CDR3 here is CASSHWGAPTQEAQYF. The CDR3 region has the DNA TGTGCTAGCAGTCACTGGGGCGCCCCCACCCAAGAGGCCCAGTACTTC. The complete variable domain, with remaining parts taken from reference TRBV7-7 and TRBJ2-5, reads GAGVSQSPRYKVTKRGQDVTLRCDPISSHATLYWYQQALGQGPEFLTYFNYEAQPDKSGLPSDRFSAERPEGSISTLTIQRTEQRDSAMYRCASSHWGAPTQEAQYFGPGTRLLVL.

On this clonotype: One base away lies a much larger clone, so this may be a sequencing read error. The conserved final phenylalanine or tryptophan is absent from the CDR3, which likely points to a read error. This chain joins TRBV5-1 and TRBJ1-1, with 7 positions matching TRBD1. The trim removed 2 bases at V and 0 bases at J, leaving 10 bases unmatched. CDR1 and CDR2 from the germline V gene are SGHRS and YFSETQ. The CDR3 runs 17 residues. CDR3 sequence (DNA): TGCGCCAGCAGCTTCGGAGGGGGCAGGTCTATGAACACTGAAGCTTTCATT. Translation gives CASSFGGGRSMNTEAFI.

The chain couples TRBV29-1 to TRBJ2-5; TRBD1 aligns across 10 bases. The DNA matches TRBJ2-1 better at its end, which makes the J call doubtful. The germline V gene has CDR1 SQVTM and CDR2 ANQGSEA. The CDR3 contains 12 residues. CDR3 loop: CSVASTGGEQFF. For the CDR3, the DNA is TGCAGCGTAGCCTCGACAGGGGGCGAGCAGTTCTTC.

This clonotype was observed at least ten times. The DNA of the CDR3 is TGCAGTGCTAGAGAGTGGGGGGGCATCCCGAATTCACCCCTCCACTTT. This sequence encodes CSAREWGGIPNSPLHF. The V call is TRBV20-1, the J call TRBJ1-6; a weak D match, TRBD1 (6 bases). CDR1 and CDR2 from the germline V gene are DFQATT and SNEGSKA (reference sequence). The CDR3 totals 16 residues. Trimming took off 0 bases at V and 7 bases at J, with 16 bases between the two ends.

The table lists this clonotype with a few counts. CDR3 loop: CASSLNRMNTGELFF. CDR3 nucleotide sequence: TGTGCCAGCAGCTTGAATCGGATGAACACCGGGGAGCTGTTTTTT. The rearrangement links TRBV7-9 to TRBJ2-2; D unresolved. The CDR3 is 15 amino acids. Per germline, CDR1 SEHNR and CDR2 FQNEAQ (reference sequence). The V gene lost 3 bases and the J gene lost 1 base, with 9 bases spanning the gap.

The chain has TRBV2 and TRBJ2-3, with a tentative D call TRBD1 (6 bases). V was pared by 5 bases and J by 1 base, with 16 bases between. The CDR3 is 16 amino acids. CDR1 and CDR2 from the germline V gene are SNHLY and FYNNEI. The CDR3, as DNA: TGTGCCAGCAGTTCCACAGGGCGGTTGGGCACAGATACGCAGTATTTT. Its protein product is CASSSTGRLGTDTQYF.

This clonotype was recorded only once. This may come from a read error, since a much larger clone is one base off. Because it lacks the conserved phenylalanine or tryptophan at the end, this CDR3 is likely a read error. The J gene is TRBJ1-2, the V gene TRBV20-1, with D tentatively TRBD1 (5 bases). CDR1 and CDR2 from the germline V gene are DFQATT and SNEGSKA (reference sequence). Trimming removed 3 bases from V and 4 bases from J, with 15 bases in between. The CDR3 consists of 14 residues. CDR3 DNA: TGCAGTGCTAGCTTGCCAGGGCTTGCCTATGGCTACACCCTC. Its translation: CSASLPGLAYGYTL.

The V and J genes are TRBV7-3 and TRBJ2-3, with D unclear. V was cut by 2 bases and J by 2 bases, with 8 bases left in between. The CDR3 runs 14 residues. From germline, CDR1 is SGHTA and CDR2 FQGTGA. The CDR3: CASSLLGNTDTQYF. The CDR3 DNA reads TGTGCCAGCAGCTTACTGGGCAACACAGATACGCAGTATTTT.

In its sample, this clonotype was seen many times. This CDR3 is CASSDTGGFIEQYF. In nucleotides, the CDR3 is TGTGCCAGCAGCGACACAGGGGGCTTTATCGAGCAGTACTTC. The genes are TRBV2 and TRBJ2-7; 9 bases are a match to TRBD1. This CDR3 has 14 residues. Germline assignment: CDR1 SNHLY and CDR2 FYNNEI. V shed 6 bases and J 6 bases; nucleotides not matched to a gene: 9.

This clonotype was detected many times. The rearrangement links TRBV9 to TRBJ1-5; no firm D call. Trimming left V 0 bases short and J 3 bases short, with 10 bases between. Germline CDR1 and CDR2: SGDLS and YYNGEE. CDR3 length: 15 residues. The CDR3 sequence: CASSVDGRLNQPQHF. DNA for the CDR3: TGTGCCAGCAGCGTAGACGGCAGGCTCAATCAGCCCCAGCATTTT.

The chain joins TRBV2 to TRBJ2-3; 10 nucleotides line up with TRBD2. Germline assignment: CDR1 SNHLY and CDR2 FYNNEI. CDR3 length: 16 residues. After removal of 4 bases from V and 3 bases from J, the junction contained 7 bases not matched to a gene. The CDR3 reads CASSGLAGTLTDTQYF. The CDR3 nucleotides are TGTGCCAGCAGTGGACTAGCGGGTACGTTGACAGATACGCAGTATTTT.

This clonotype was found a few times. CDR3: CAWSPGGGYTF. For the CDR3, the DNA is TGTGCCTGGAGCCCCGGCGGAGGCTACACCTTC. This sequence joins TRBV30 and TRBJ1-2; D is unresolved. The CDR3 has 11 amino acids. Trimming took 3 bases from V and 8 from J, leaving 10 bases between them. The germline CDR1 and CDR2 sequences are GTSNPN and SVGIG (reference sequence).

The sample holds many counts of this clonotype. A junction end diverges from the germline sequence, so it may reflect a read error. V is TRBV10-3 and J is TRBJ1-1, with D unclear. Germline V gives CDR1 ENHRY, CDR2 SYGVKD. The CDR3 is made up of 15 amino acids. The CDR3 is CASSYSRRANTEAFF. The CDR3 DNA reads TGTGCCAGCAGTTACTCGAGGCGGGCGAACACTGAAGCTTTCTTT.

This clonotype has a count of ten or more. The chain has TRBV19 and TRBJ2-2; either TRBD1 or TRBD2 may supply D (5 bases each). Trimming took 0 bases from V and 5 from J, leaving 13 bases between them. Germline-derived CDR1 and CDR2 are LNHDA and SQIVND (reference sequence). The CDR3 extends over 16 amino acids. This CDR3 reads CASSIDGDVPTGELFF. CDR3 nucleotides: TGTGCCAGTAGTATAGATGGGGACGTGCCGACCGGGGAGCTGTTTTTT.

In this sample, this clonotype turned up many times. DNA for the CDR3: TGTGCCAGTAGCCCCCGGGCGAACTATGGCTACACCTTC. Translated: CASSPRANYGYTF. The V and J genes are TRBV19 and TRBJ1-2, with D unclear. The V end was cut by 6 bases, the J end by 2 bases, with 10 bases between. Germline CDR1 and CDR2: LNHDA and SQIVND (reference sequence). The CDR3 spans 13 residues. The full variable domain, rest sourced from reference TRBV19 and TRBJ1-2, is DGGITQSPKYLFRKEGQNVTLSCEQNLNHDAMYWYRQDPGQGLRLIYYSQIVNDFQKGDIAEGYSVSREKKESFPLTVTSAQKNPTAFYLCASSPRANYGYTFGSGTRLTVV.

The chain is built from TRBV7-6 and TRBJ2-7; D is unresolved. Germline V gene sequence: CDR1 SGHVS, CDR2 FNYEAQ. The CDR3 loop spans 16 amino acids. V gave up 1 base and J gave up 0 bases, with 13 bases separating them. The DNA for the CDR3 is TGTGCCAGCAGCTTAGGCCCCAACGTACGCTCCTACGAGCAGTACTTC. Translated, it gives CASSLGPNVRSYEQYF.

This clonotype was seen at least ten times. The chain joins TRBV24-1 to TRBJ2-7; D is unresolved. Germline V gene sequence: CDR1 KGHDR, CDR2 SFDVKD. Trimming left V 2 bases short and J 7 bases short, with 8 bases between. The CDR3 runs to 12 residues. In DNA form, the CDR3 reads TGTGCCACCAGTGATTCTGACGGAGAGCAGTACTTC. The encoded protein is CATSDSDGEQYF.

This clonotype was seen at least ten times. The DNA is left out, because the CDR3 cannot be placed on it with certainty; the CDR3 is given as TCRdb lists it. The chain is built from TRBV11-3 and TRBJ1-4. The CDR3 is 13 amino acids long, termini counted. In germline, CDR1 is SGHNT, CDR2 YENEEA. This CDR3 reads CASTFGSSEKLFF.